This passage covers 13 T cell receptor beta chains from one sample sequenced in a study of PD-L1 blockade in urothelial cancer. Produced via immunoSEQ multiplex PCR; TCRdb's table is partial and in-frame only. In the table there are around 71,000 clones, approximately 80% of which are singletons. Time point denoted: pretreatment peripheral blood. Here the sequenced sample was PBMCs, taken around atezolizumab (anti-PD-L1) treatment. The receptors were sampled from a man between 35 and 55 years old with urothelial cancer.

In this sample, this clone turned up once. The chain uses TRBV15 and TRBJ1-4, with D possibly matching TRBD1 (6 bases). The CDR3 totals 15 residues. V was trimmed by 1 base and J by 0 bases, leaving 6 bases between them. Germline lookup yields CDR1 LNHNV and CDR2 YYDKDF (reference sequence). The CDR3 region is CATSRGTATNEKLFF. CDR3 in DNA: TGTGCCACCAGCAGAGGGACAGCAACTAATGAAAAACTGTTTTTT.

This sequence joins TRBV5-4 and TRBJ1-1; D remains ambiguous. Germline loops: CDR1 SGHNT, CDR2 YYREEE (reference sequence). The CDR3 is 13 amino acids. V was trimmed by 4 bases and J by 3 bases, leaving 10 bases between them. Written as DNA, the CDR3 is TGTGCCAGCAGCCTCAAACGGGACACTGAAGCTTTCTTT. It encodes CASSLKRDTEAFF.

V and J are TRBV9 and TRBJ1-2, with D unresolved. The CDR3 length is 14 residues. CDR1 and CDR2 from the germline V gene are SGDLS and YYNGEE. Trimming stripped 2 bases from V and 3 bases from J, with 11 bases between. CDR3 nucleotides: TGTGCCAGCAGCGTTTTAATGGAGGACTATGGCTACACCTTC. Translated, it gives CASSVLMEDYGYTF.

This clone was detected only a few times. The chain is built from TRBV7-9 and TRBJ1-5, with TRBD1 identical over 7 bases. The CDR3 spans 15 residues. The J segment lost 3 bases and the V segment lost 5 bases, leaving 7 bases of the junction unmatched. The germline V gene encodes CDR1 SEHNR and CDR2 FQNEAQ (reference sequence). In DNA, the CDR3 is TGTGCCAGCAGCAGGACGACAGGGTACAATCAGCCCCAGCATTTT. Amino acid sequence: CASSRTTGYNQPQHF.

This chain connects TRBV7-9 to TRBJ2-7; 8 nucleotides match TRBD1. The CDR3 extends over 15 amino acids. The V gene end was trimmed by 2 bases and the J gene end by 2 bases; junction bases not matched to a gene: 5. The germline CDR1 and CDR2 sequences are SEHNR and FQNEAQ (reference sequence). The chain's CDR3 is CASSLSAGGPYEQYF. The CDR3 DNA reads as TGTGCCAGCAGCTTATCGGCAGGGGGCCCCTACGAGCAGTACTTC.

The chain employs TRBV27 and TRBJ2-7; D not resolved. Germline-derived CDR1 and CDR2 are MNHEY and SMNVEV (reference sequence). V lost 8 bases, J lost 2 bases, and 16 bases lay in between. This CDR3 has 14 residues. CDR3 in DNA: TGTGCCAGCCTTACAGCCTCCTTTCCCTACGAGCAGTACTTC. The encoded protein is CASLTASFPYEQYF.

V and J are TRBV7-2 and TRBJ2-1; TRBD2 might be the D (5 bases). Trimming cost V 5 bases and J 5 bases, with 19 bases left between them. From germline, CDR1 is SGHTA and CDR2 FQGNSA. The CDR3 has 16 residues. The CDR3 DNA follows: TGTGCCAGCAGCCAAGGAGCGGTTAAGCCAAACAATGAGCAGTTCTTC. Translating it yields CASSQGAVKPNNEQFF.

This clone occurred a few times. V usage is TRBV15 and J usage is TRBJ2-7, with 10 bases matching TRBD1. Per the germline V gene, CDR1 is LNHNV and CDR2 is YYDKDF (reference sequence). J was trimmed by 4 bases and V by 2 bases; bases with no gene match: 8. CDR3 size: 16 residues. The DNA of the CDR3 is TGTGCCACCAGCAGACCTCCGGGACAGGGGATATACGAGCAGTACTTC. It translates to CATSRPPGQGIYEQYF. The full variable domain, rest sourced from reference TRBV15 and TRBJ2-7, is DAMVIQNPRYQVTQFGKPVTLSCSQTLNHNVMYWYQQKSSQAPKLLFHYYDKDFNNEADTPDNFQSRRPNTSFCFLDIRSPGLGDTAMYLCATSRPPGQGIYEQYFGPGTRLTVT.

The V call is TRBV10-3, the J call TRBJ2-1; 10 positions agree with TRBD2. The CDR3 has 18 residues. CDR1 is ENHRY, CDR2 SYGVKD, per germline. Unmatched junction bases numbered 9, after V lost 4 bases and J lost 0 bases. The DNA for the CDR3 is TGTGCCATCAGTGGGGCTAGCGGGAGAGGTGGCTCCTACAATGAGCAGTTCTTC. Residues: CAISGASGRGGSYNEQFF.

This chain joins TRBV18 and TRBJ1-5, with 8 bases identical to TRBD1. J lost 4 bases, V lost 6 bases, and 5 bases had no gene match. The CDR3 spans 14 residues. CDR1 and CDR2 from the germline V gene are KGHSH and LQKENI. In DNA form, the CDR3 reads TGTGCCAGCTCTCTAGGACAGGGAAATCAGCCCCAGCATTTT. Protein: CASSLGQGNQPQHF.

This clone was found once. V usage is TRBV25-1 and J usage is TRBJ1-1; TRBD1 aligns across 9 bases. In germline, CDR1 is MGHDK, CDR2 SYGVNS. The trim removed 5 bases at V and 8 bases at J, leaving 6 bases unmatched. This CDR3 has 13 residues. The CDR3 DNA reads TGTGCCAGCAGTAGACCGGGACAGGGCGAAGCTTTCTTT. Amino acids: CASSRPGQGEAFF.

V and J are TRBV18 and TRBJ1-3; TRBD1 agrees at 7 bases. Germline CDR1 reads KGHSH; CDR2 reads LQKENI. J was trimmed by 0 bases and V by 6 bases; bases with no gene match: 8. The CDR3 totals 16 residues. The CDR3 region has the DNA TGTGCCAGCTCCCGGGACAGCCCTATCTCTGGAAACACCATATATTTT. Its protein product is CASSRDSPISGNTIYF.

V and J are TRBV6-5 and TRBJ2-2; TRBD1 might be the D (7 bases). CDR1 and CDR2 from the germline V gene are MNHEY and SVGAGI. The CDR3 is 14 residues long. V lost 7 bases, J lost 3 bases, and 12 bases lay in between. CDR3 nucleotide sequence: TGTGCCAGCAATTCCAGGGGGGACACCGGGGAGCTGTTTTTT. Translating gives CASNSRGDTGELFF.